This T cell receptor (beta chain) was retrieved from a study of spatial heterogeneity in lung cancer (dated by TCRdb to the late 2010s). Background on the whole study: Beta-chain transcripts were consistently detected in greater numbers than alpha-chain transcripts, which likely reflects a higher abundance of beta-chain transcripts. In the raw uncorrected reads, each unique combination of TCR and UMI appeared more than ten times on average. In non-small cell lung cancer, the study made a quantitative comparison of TCR alpha and beta repertoires among multiple tumor regions, matched nontumor lung and blood. Both alpha and beta chains were TCR-sequenced in samples taken at surgery, namely 220 tumor regions, around 61 matched nontumor lung samples and roughly 56 PBMC samples. TCR repertoire features were related to nonsynonymous mutation counts determined by whole-exome sequencing of tumor tissue.

Library creation used 5' RACE. TCRdb records NextSeq 500 as the sequencer. In the TCR library protocol, a unique molecular identifier was attached to each TCR cDNA molecule so that PCR and sequencing errors could be corrected. Concerning the study's data processing: TCR identification, UMI-based error correction and CDR3 extraction were performed with Decombinator tools. TCRs above a frequency of 2 per 1,000, corresponding to the top 1% of the tumor frequency distribution, were defined as expanded. Each repertoire was subsampled 100 times to 5,000 TCRs, after which Renyi diversity was computed with the R vegan package. To build CDR3 similarity networks, amino acid triplet string-kernel similarity was used, and CDR3s were connected when their pairwise similarity was above 0.82. The public reads were quality trimmed at Q25 with fastp and then assembled into clones with MiXCR by TCRdb, keeping productive beta chains. Here each entry gathers all rows of one CDR3 protein and keeps the most common genes and DNA. For this entry, the V and J calls and clone size follow TCRdb and not the study's own pipeline. This sample has tens of thousands of distinct CDR3 sequences in its table, and 4.6% of those were observed once. The ten biggest clones cover 30% to 35% of the sample.

Based on the germline V gene, the CDR1 and CDR2 sequences are SGDLS and YYNGEE. V drops 6 bases and J drops 3 bases, leaving 19 bases in between. The CDR3 runs 15 residues from the cysteine to the phenylalanine. The only DNA kept is the CDR3, 45 bases in frame from the first base. This clonotype was found many times. Its antigen is unknown. There are no base qualities to consult, and no much larger clone falls within one base. Results and caveats for the whole study, not just this receptor: Ubiquitous expanded tumor TCRs showed up in blood more often at tumor resection than at routine follow-up. Confirming at a functional level the hypothesis that regional TCRs recognize regional mutations was considered to require additional single-cell paired TCR alpha and beta sequencing.

Explained via the paper, the time point label denotes: sample taken at primary tumor resection. Whole RNA extracted from tumor and nontumor lung tissue, or from cryopreserved PBMC samples, was used for TCR sequencing without cell sorting. The donors were some 72 patients from the lung TRACERx cohort who had early-stage, untreated non-small cell lung cancer. Patients were selected for TCR sequencing only if sufficient RNA was available from at least two tumor regions. Here the sequenced sample was PBMCs, taken at surgery. This clonotype was obtained from a male donor with early-stage non-small cell lung cancer. In this chain, TRBV9 is recombined with TRBJ2-7; the D gene is possibly TRBD1 or TRBD2, each agreeing over 5 bases. At the DNA level, the sequence is TGTGCCAGCACCATGTCTAGACTGGGGGACTACGAGCAGTACTTC. This encodes CASTMSRLGDYEQYF.